A selection of T cell receptor beta chains follows, all from one sample in a study of shared clonotypes between healthy human individuals. The method was immunoSEQ multiplex PCR; TCRdb's version includes in-frame clones alone and lacks a portion of them. The sample includes roughly 2.6 million clones, around 90% seen only once; the top ten take over 0.12%. Sequencing was performed on naive CD4+ T cells sorted from blood. The receptors were gathered from a man younger than 35 in good health. CDR3s include the opening cysteine and the closing phenylalanine or tryptophan. Each record gives: V gene, D gene, J gene, clone size, CDR3 protein, CDR3 DNA. The D gene is left open where the match is weak. Rows give clone size only sometimes, using once, few, many, or a class for an expanded clone.

>TRBV10-3|TRBD2|TRBJ2-1|-
CANSFGAGDLNEQFF
TGTGCCAACTCCTTCGGGGCGGGAGACCTCAATGAGCAGTTCTTC
>TRBV28|-|TRBJ1-4|-
CASTVDRNEKLFF
TGTGCCAGCACTGTCGACCGTAATGAAAAACTGTTTTTT
>TRBV7-9|-|TRBJ2-7|-
CASSFDSYEQYF
TGTGCCAGCAGTTTCGACAGCTACGAGCAGTACTTC
>TRBV4-1|-|TRBJ1-6|once
CASSHRRQDDAYNSPLHF
TGCGCCAGCAGCCACCGTCGACAGGACGATGCCTATAATTCACCCCTCCACTTT
>TRBV18|-|TRBJ2-3|-
CASSPMSRPDTQYF
TGTGCCAGCTCACCAATGTCCCGGCCAGATACGCAGTATTTT
>TRBV5-4|TRBD2|TRBJ2-1|-
CASSLVGLAEEQFF
TGTGCCAGCAGCTTGGTTGGACTAGCGGAAGAGCAGTTCTTC
>TRBV28|-|TRBJ1-4|-
CASSSRQGTNEKLFF
TGTGCCAGCAGTTCCAGGCAAGGAACTAATGAAAAACTGTTTTTT
>TRBV27|TRBD1|TRBJ1-2|-
CASTPTGKSYGYTF
TGTGCCAGCACCCCGACAGGGAAAAGCTATGGCTACACCTTC
>TRBV6-1|TRBD1|TRBJ1-3|-
CASSVGGTGSGNTIYF
TGTGCCAGCAGTGTCGGAGGGACAGGCTCTGGAAACACCATATATTTT
>TRBV5-1|-|TRBJ2-2|-
CASSLEGTNTGELFF
TGCGCCAGCAGCTTAGAGGGTACGAACACCGGGGAGCTGTTTTTT
>TRBV27|TRBD1|TRBJ1-1|-
CASSPGQQAAFF
TGTGCCAGCAGTCCGGGACAGCAAGCGGCTTTCTTT
>TRBV7-6|TRBD2|TRBJ2-1|-
CASSLVAGGRGDEQFF
TGTGCCAGCAGCTTAGTTGCGGGGGGGCGAGGAGATGAGCAGTTCTTC
>TRBV9|-|TRBJ2-5|-
CASRPSGASQETQYF
TGTGCCAGCAGGCCATCGGGGGCCAGTCAAGAGACCCAGTACTTC
>TRBV7-6|TRBD1|TRBJ1-2|-
CASSLGQDYGYTF
TGTGCCAGCAGCCTTGGACAGGACTATGGCTACACCTTC
>TRBV6-5|TRBD2|TRBJ2-7|once
CASSSERTSAKRYF
TGTGCCAGCAGTTCGGAGAGGACTAGCGCCAAGAGGTACTTC
>TRBV10-3|TRBD2|TRBJ2-5|-
CAISDLSSGVQETQYF
TGTGCCATCAGTGATTTAAGTAGCGGGGTCCAAGAGACCCAGTACTTC
>TRBV7-7|TRBD2|TRBJ2-3|-
CASSLGLAGGADTQYF
TGTGCTAGCAGCTTAGGGCTAGCGGGGGGGGCAGATACGCAGTATTTT
>TRBV6-1|-|TRBJ2-5|-
CASSEDGWTEETQYF
TGTGCCAGCAGTGAAGATGGGTGGACCGAAGAGACCCAGTACTTC
>TRBV25-1|-|TRBJ2-4|-
CASSEFRQAKNIQYF
TGTGCCAGCAGTGAGTTTAGGCAAGCCAAAAACATTCAGTACTTC
>TRBV5-1|-|TRBJ1-6|-
CASSLVGGETNSPLHF
TGCGCCAGCAGCTTGGTGGGGGGGGAGACGAATTCACCCCTCCACTTT
>TRBV27|-|TRBJ2-2|-
CASMRPGKNTGELFF
TGTGCCAGCATGCGCCCCGGGAAGAACACCGGGGAGCTGTTTTTT
>TRBV7-9|-|TRBJ2-7|-
CASSLLGQVYEQYF
TGTGCCAGCAGCTTACTAGGACAAGTCTACGAGCAGTACTTC
>TRBV9|-|TRBJ1-6|-
CASSVAGSNNSPLHF
TGTGCCAGCAGCGTAGCAGGGAGCAATAATTCACCCCTCCACTTT
>TRBV2|-|TRBJ2-1|-
CASIPWRGNEQFF
TGTGCCAGCATTCCGTGGCGGGGCAATGAGCAGTTCTTC
>TRBV2|-|TRBJ2-7|-
CASTFPDTGTLGFVAEYF
TGTGCCAGCACTTTCCCCGATACCGGGACACTTGGATTTGTTGCGGAGTACTTC
>TRBV11-3|TRBD2|TRBJ2-3|-
CASTSGGRTDTQYF
TGTGCCAGCACTAGCGGGGGGAGAACAGATACGCAGTATTTT
>TRBV25-1|-|TRBJ2-4|-
CASSPQGAKNIQYF
TGTGCCAGCAGCCCACAGGGAGCCAAAAACATTCAGTACTTC
>TRBV29-1|-|TRBJ2-7|-
CSAARGSLYEQYF
TGCAGCGCTGCCCGGGGCAGCCTATACGAGCAGTACTTC
>TRBV27|-|TRBJ1-1|few
CASGRYAEAFF
TGTGCCAGTGGGCGGTACGCTGAAGCTTTCTTT
>TRBV7-2|-|TRBJ1-5|-
CASSGQGGPQHF
TGTGCCAGCAGCGGACAAGGGGGGCCCCAGCATTTT
>TRBV6-1|-|TRBJ2-3|once
CASSVVTGMSHSTDTQYF
TGTGCCAGCAGTGTGGTTACAGGGATGTCTCACAGCACAGATACGCAGTATTTT
>TRBV7-2|TRBD2|TRBJ2-7|-
CASSPWGLAGGLYEQYF
TGTGCCAGCAGCCCATGGGGACTAGCGGGGGGGCTTTACGAGCAGTACTTC
>TRBV5-6|-|TRBJ2-5|-
CASSLRPQETQYF
TGTGCCAGCAGCTTGAGGCCCCAAGAGACCCAGTACTTC
>TRBV29-1|TRBD1|TRBJ1-2|-
CSGVEDRNYGYTF
TGCAGCGGGGTCGAGGACAGGAACTATGGCTACACCTTC
>TRBV10-2|-|TRBJ1-1|-
CASRRMNTEAFF
TGCGCCAGCAGGAGGATGAACACTGAAGCTTTCTTT
>TRBV5-4|-|TRBJ2-1|-
CASSLRDYNEQFF
TGTGCCAGCAGCTTGAGGGACTACAATGAGCAGTTCTTC
>TRBV5-1|TRBD1|TRBJ2-7|-
CASSLNRGIAYEQYF
TGCGCCAGCAGCTTGAACAGGGGTATCGCCTACGAGCAGTACTTC
>TRBV6-5|-|TRBJ2-4|-
CASSYDRDLAKNIQYF
TGTGCCAGCAGTTACGACAGAGACTTAGCCAAAAACATTCAGTACTTC
>TRBV6-1|TRBD1|TRBJ2-6|-
CASSEAAGGVGGANVLTF
TGTGCCAGCAGTGAAGCTGCAGGGGGCGTGGGTGGGGCCAACGTCCTGACTTTC
>TRBV10-3|TRBD1|TRBJ1-6|-
CAISERGTGVSDSPLHF
TGTGCCATCAGTGAGAGGGGGACAGGGGTTAGTGATTCACCCCTCCACTTT
>TRBV28|TRBD1|TRBJ1-6|-
CASTLGLQGTAPLHF
TGTGCCAGCACCCTAGGGTTACAGGGGACTGCACCCCTCCACTTT
>TRBV18|-|TRBJ2-1|once
CASSPVVAAYNEQFF
TGTGCCAGCTCACCGGTGGTAGCGGCGTACAATGAGCAGTTCTTC
>TRBV5-1|-|TRBJ1-5|-
CASSPSPEGSEPQHF
TGCGCCAGCAGTCCGTCACCGGAAGGTTCGGAGCCCCAGCATTTT
>TRBV7-6|TRBD2|TRBJ2-2|-
CASRPGTSGVNTGELFF
TGTGCCAGCAGGCCAGGGACTAGCGGGGTTAACACCGGGGAGCTGTTTTTT
>TRBV10-2|TRBD2|TRBJ2-5|-
CASSQQRLAGGETQYF
TGCGCCAGCAGTCAACAGCGACTAGCGGGAGGAGAGACCCAGTACTTC
>TRBV5-1|TRBD1|TRBJ2-5|-
CASRTGDNHQETQYF
TGCGCCAGCAGAACAGGGGACAACCACCAAGAGACCCAGTACTTC
>TRBV6-6|-|TRBJ1-1|-
CASSQDRWGEAFF
TGTGCCAGCAGCCAGGACCGGTGGGGTGAAGCTTTCTTT
>TRBV10-3|-|TRBJ1-2|-
CAISDKDGYGYTF
TGTGCCATCAGTGATAAGGACGGCTATGGCTACACCTTC
>TRBV27|-|TRBJ1-4|-
CASSLSYATNEKLFF
TGTGCCAGCAGTTTATCCTATGCAACTAATGAAAAACTGTTTTTT
>TRBV18|-|TRBJ1-4|once
CASSRDGNNEKLFF
TGTGCCAGCTCAAGGGACGGCAATAATGAAAAACTGTTTTTT
>TRBV5-4|TRBD1|TRBJ2-7|-
CASSQLQGLGEQYF
TGTGCCAGCAGCCAATTACAGGGGTTGGGCGAGCAGTACTTC
>TRBV5-1|-|TRBJ2-1|-
CASSLRYLGDEQFF
TGCGCCAGCAGCTTACGTTATCTAGGGGATGAGCAGTTCTTC